Below are 29 T cell receptor beta chains sequenced from a single sample in a study of blood T cell repertoires in COVID-19. Assay: immunoSEQ multiplex PCR; the TCRdb copy retains only in-frame clones and omits some. Of more than 80,000 clones listed, around 76% are singletons. The sequencing input was peripheral blood. These receptors all come from a woman aged 80 or over with active or convalescent COVID-19.

The chain is built from TRBV4-3 and TRBJ1-2; D ambiguous. The V gene's germline CDR1 is LGHNA and CDR2 YSLEER. There are 15 residues in the CDR3. Trimming shortened V by 0 bases and J by 4 bases, and 12 bases separated the two germline ends. The CDR3: CASSQDAQASYGYTF. As DNA, the CDR3 is TGCGCCAGCAGCCAAGACGCGCAGGCCAGCTATGGCTACACCTTC.

The V and J genes are TRBV7-9 and TRBJ2-4, with D perhaps matching TRBD2 (6 bases). V lost 3 bases and J lost 1, with 22 bases in between. In germline, CDR1 is SEHNR, CDR2 FQNEAQ (reference sequence). The CDR3 spans 19 residues. For the CDR3, the DNA is TGTGCCAGCAGCTTGTTCGGCGGGGTCCCGATTATGGCCAAAAACATTCAGTACTTC. It yields the protein CASSLFGGVPIMAKNIQYF.

A single count supports this clone. This rearrangement joins TRBV6-5 to TRBJ1-2; tentatively, D is TRBD1 (6 bases). V lost 7 bases to trimming and J lost 7 bases, with 16 bases between them. The CDR3 sequence is 13 residues long. The V gene's germline CDR1 is MNHEY and CDR2 SVGAGI. In DNA form, the CDR3 reads TGTGCCAGCATCCCCGCGGGGGGCGGTGGCTACACCTTC. The encoded protein is CASIPAGGGGYTF.

The gene calls are TRBV13 and TRBJ2-1; 7 bases are a match to TRBD2. Germline CDR1 is PRHDT and CDR2 is FYEKMQ (reference sequence). This CDR3 has 15 amino acids. V lost 3 bases and J lost 7; bases outside the gene matches: 9. CDR3 nucleotides: TGTGCCAGCAGCTTCGGGAGCGGGGCGGGGAATGAGCAGTTCTTC. Its translation is CASSFGSGAGNEQFF.

The chain uses TRBV4-3 and TRBJ2-1; TRBD2 matches at 9 bases. The germline gives CDR1 LGHNA, CDR2 YSLEER. Trimming took 0 bases from V and 6 from J; bases not matched to a gene: 12. This CDR3 has 18 amino acids. CDR3 DNA: TGCGCCAGCAGCCAAGAGCCCGGCGGGGGGGGAAACGCCAATGAGCAGTTCTTC. Translating gives CASSQEPGGGGNANEQFF.

This clone is termed medium-sized. J is TRBJ1-1 and V is TRBV20-1; D perhaps matches TRBD1 (5 bases). The V gene lost 3 bases and the J gene lost 0 bases, with 11 bases spanning the gap. The CDR3 totals 14 residues. The germline CDR1 and CDR2 sequences are DFQATT and SNEGSKA (reference sequence). The CDR3 loop reads CSASQGSLNTEAFF. CDR3 sequence (DNA): TGCAGTGCTAGTCAGGGTTCCCTGAACACTGAAGCTTTCTTT.

This chain's CDR3 is CASSLEAGEQFF. The CDR3 DNA sequence: TGTGCCAGCAGCTTGGAGGCCGGGGAGCAGTTCTTC. The chain recombines TRBV5-6 with TRBJ2-1; D gene ambiguous. Between the trimmed V and J ends, which lost 0 bases and 10 bases, there was a span of 8 bases. This CDR3 has 12 amino acids. Looked up from germline, CDR1 is SGHDT and CDR2 is YYEEEE. The variable domain in full, completed from reference TRBV5-6 and TRBJ2-1, reads DAGVTQSPTHLIKTRGQQVTLRCSPKSGHDTVSWYQQALGQGPQFIFQYYEEEERQRGNFPDRFSGHQFPNYSSELNVNALLLGDSALYLCASSLEAGEQFFGPGTRLTVL.

The V and J genes are TRBV7-9 and TRBJ2-1; 10 bases are shared with TRBD1. The CDR3 has 15 residues. The germline V gene encodes CDR1 SEHNR and CDR2 FQNEAQ (reference sequence). The junction had 6 bases not matched to a gene; V was cut back by 3 bases and J by 7 bases. This CDR3 reads CASSFRQGAKNEQFF. The CDR3 DNA sequence: TGTGCCAGCAGCTTCCGACAGGGGGCGAAAAATGAGCAGTTCTTC.

V gene TRBV5-5 combines with J gene TRBJ1-6; D call uncertain. The CDR3 runs 17 residues. Trimming left V 0 bases short and J 0 bases short, with 10 bases between. Germline V gene sequence: CDR1 SGHKS, CDR2 YYEKEE (reference sequence). The CDR3 here is CASSLDSPSSYNSPLHF. The CDR3, as DNA: TGTGCCAGCAGCTTGGACTCCCCGAGCTCCTATAATTCACCCCTCCACTTT.

This chain joins TRBV21-1 and TRBJ1-2; the D segment call TRBD1 is taken from the table without a DNA check. TRBV21-1 is termed a pseudogene. The length of the CDR3 is 9 residues. The CDR3 DNA is TGTGCCAGCAGCCGTCGGCAGGGCTTC. Amino acids: CASSRRQGF.

The chain is built from TRBV5-6 and TRBJ1-6, with D possibly matching TRBD1 (6 bases). Trimming took off 3 bases at V and 2 bases at J, with 12 bases between the two ends. The CDR3 has 16 residues. Germline V gene sequence: CDR1 SGHDT, CDR2 YYEEEE. The CDR3 protein is CASSSDRRTYNSPLHF. The CDR3 DNA sequence: TGTGCCAGCAGCTCGGACAGACGAACCTATAATTCACCCCTCCACTTT.

This chain connects TRBV5-1 to TRBJ2-7; 11 positions match TRBD2. Germline V lookup: CDR1 SGHRS, CDR2 YFSETQ. The CDR3 runs to 16 residues. The ends lost 3 bases at V and 1 base at J; junction bases unmatched: 6. The CDR3 is CASSSAGTSGSYEQYF. CDR3 DNA sequence: TGCGCCAGCAGCTCCGCCGGGACTAGCGGATCCTACGAGCAGTACTTC.

This clone was seen only a few times. The chain links TRBV20-1 to TRBJ1-1; D is unresolved. This CDR3 has 11 residues. With 5 bases removed from V and 6 bases from J, the gap between germline ends came to 10 bases. Germline CDR1 reads DFQATT; CDR2 reads SNEGSKA (reference sequence). CDR3 nucleotide sequence: TGCAGTGCTCCCCGGAGAGCTGAAGCTTTCTTT. Protein sequence: CSAPRRAEAFF.

The genes are TRBV5-4 and TRBJ2-5; TRBD1 might be the D (5 bases). This CDR3 is 14 amino acids long. CDR1 SGHNT and CDR2 YYREEE come from the germline V gene (reference sequence). Trimming left V 2 bases short and J 1 base short, with 9 bases between. In DNA, the CDR3 is TGTGCCAGCAGCTTAAGGGGCATCCAAGAGACCCAGTACTTC. Its translation is CASSLRGIQETQYF.

This sequence joins TRBV5-1 and TRBJ2-7; TRBD1 is a possible D gene (5 bases). CDR3 length: 16 residues. Germline CDR1 is SGHRS and CDR2 is YFSETQ. Between the trimmed V and J ends, which lost 4 bases and 1 base, there was a span of 18 bases. The CDR3 DNA reads TGCGCCAGCAGCGCCTCGACAGTAACTCCTTCCTACGAGCAGTACTTC. Residues: CASSASTVTPSYEQYF.

Of note for this clone: The junction departs from the called germline gene at one end, perhaps through a read error. The J gene is TRBJ1-1, the V gene TRBV4-3, with D possibly matching TRBD1 (5 bases). The CDR3 totals 13 residues. CDR1 and CDR2 from the germline V gene are LGHNA and YSLEER. CDR3 residues: CASSQDPQGETFF. As DNA, the CDR3 is TGCGCCAGCAGCCAAGATCCCCAGGGTGAAACTTTCTTT.

The rearrangement links TRBV7-2 to TRBJ2-7; 8 nucleotides align to TRBD2. The CDR3 loop spans 13 amino acids. After removal of 2 bases from V and 6 bases from J, the junction contained 3 bases not matched to a gene. Germline lookup yields CDR1 SGHTA and CDR2 FQGNSA. The CDR3 region is CASSLRRGVEQYF. The CDR3 DNA sequence: TGTGCCAGCAGCTTACGGCGGGGGGTCGAGCAGTACTTC. Variable domain in full (rest from reference TRBV7-2 and TRBJ2-7): GAGVSQSPSNKVTEKGKDVELRCDPISGHTALYWYRQSLGQGLEFLIYFQGNSAPDKSGLPSDRFSAERTGGSVSTLTIQRTQQEDSAVYLCASSLRRGVEQYFGPGTRLTVT.

The rearrangement joins TRBV3-1 (or the pseudogene TRBV3-2) to TRBJ1-5; 8 nucleotides line up with TRBD1. The CDR3 has 15 amino acids. Trimming took 1 base from V and 6 from J; bases not matched to a gene: 5. The germline V gene has CDR1 LGHDT and CDR2 YNNKEL (reference sequence). In DNA, the CDR3 is TGTGCCAGCAGCCAAGGCAGGGGGCAAGGTCAGCCCCAGCATTTT. Translated: CASSQGRGQGQPQHF.

This chain connects TRBV30 to TRBJ2-7; 9 bases are shared with TRBD1. The CDR3 runs to 14 residues. CDR1 GTSNPN and CDR2 SVGIG come from the germline V gene (reference sequence). The junction had 9 bases not matched to a gene; V was cut back by 4 bases and J by 5 bases. CDR3 residues: CAWTPGQGLNEQYF. DNA for the CDR3: TGTGCCTGGACCCCGGGACAGGGTTTGAACGAGCAGTACTTC.

The chain employs TRBV6-1 and TRBJ1-6; D is unclear. Germline V gene sequence: CDR1 MNHNS, CDR2 SASEGT. CDR3 length equals 15 residues. With 2 bases removed from V and 8 bases from J, the gap between germline ends came to 13 bases. The CDR3 DNA follows: TGTGCCAGCAGTGAATTCAGCCGGAGGGATTCACCCCTCCACTTT. It yields the protein CASSEFSRRDSPLHF.

This chain uses TRBV6-5 with TRBJ1-3; no clear D. Germline V gene data show CDR1 as MNHEY and CDR2 as SVGAGI. The CDR3 has 15 amino acids. Trimming removed 5 bases at V and 0 bases at J, with 11 bases between. The CDR3 DNA reads TGTGCCAGCAGTCCTTACGGAGCCTCTGGAAACACCATATATTTT. Encoded protein: CASSPYGASGNTIYF.

The chain recombines TRBV7-2 with TRBJ2-3, with 9 bases matching TRBD2. The CDR3 consists of 16 residues. Per the germline V gene, CDR1 is SGHTA and CDR2 is FQGNSA. V lost 4 bases and J lost 5; bases outside the gene matches: 10. Written as DNA, the CDR3 is TGTGCCAGCAGCTGGACTGGCGGGGGGGCCGAAGATACGCAGTATTTT. It codes for CASSWTGGGAEDTQYF. Full variable domain (rest looked up from reference TRBV7-2 and TRBJ2-3): GAGVSQSPSNKVTEKGKDVELRCDPISGHTALYWYRQSLGQGLEFLIYFQGNSAPDKSGLPSDRFSAERTGGSVSTLTIQRTQQEDSAVYLCASSWTGGGAEDTQYFGPGTRLTVL.

This chain connects TRBV5-6 to TRBJ2-3; 7 bases fit TRBD2. The J segment lost 4 bases and the V segment lost 2 bases, leaving 7 bases of the junction unmatched. Germline CDR1 and CDR2: SGHDT and YYEEEE. This CDR3 is built from 15 residues. Written as DNA, the CDR3 is TGTGCCAGCAGCTTAGCGGGGAGAGGGGCAGATACGCAGTATTTT. Protein product: CASSLAGRGADTQYF. The full variable domain, rest sourced from reference TRBV5-6 and TRBJ2-3, is DAGVTQSPTHLIKTRGQQVTLRCSPKSGHDTVSWYQQALGQGPQFIFQYYEEEERQRGNFPDRFSGHQFPNYSSELNVNALLLGDSALYLCASSLAGRGADTQYFGPGTRLTVL.

V and J are TRBV12-3 or TRBV12-4 and TRBJ2-5, with 9 nucleotides matching TRBD2. The CDR3 contains 13 residues. V shed 6 bases, J shed 8 bases, and the junction held 7 bases outside the gene matches. CDR3 coding DNA: TGTGCCAGCAGCGCGGGGGGGGTTATAACCCAGTACTTC. It translates to CASSAGGVITQYF.

This chain connects TRBV30 to TRBJ1-1; D is uncertain. This CDR3 contains 12 residues. Trimming left V 5 bases short and J 6 bases short, with 13 bases between. Looked up from germline, CDR1 is GTSNPN and CDR2 is SVGIG (reference sequence). CDR3 region: CAWESNRAEAFF. For the CDR3, the DNA is TGTGCCTGGGAGAGTAACCGGGCTGAAGCTTTCTTT.

This chain links TRBV21-1 with TRBJ2-1; TRBD2 is the table's D call, not checked against the DNA. TRBV21-1 is given as a pseudogene. CDR3 size: 15 residues. In DNA, the CDR3 is TGTGCCAGCAGCAAAGAAGAGGGTTTAAGGAATGAGCAGTTCTTC. Translating gives CASSKEEGLRNEQFF.

V gene TRBV6-4 combines with J gene TRBJ2-1; no reliable D call. Germline CDR1 MRHNA, CDR2 SNTAGT. The CDR3 loop spans 15 amino acids. V was pared by 5 bases and J by 3 bases, with 14 bases between. The CDR3 nucleotides are TGTGCCAGCAGTCCCGAGCCGCTAATCTACAATGAGCAGTTCTTC. This codes for CASSPEPLIYNEQFF.

The gene calls are TRBV29-1 and TRBJ2-1; D not certain. CDR3 size: 12 residues. The ends were cut back, 1 base at V and 8 bases at J, with 9 bases in the middle. Germline-derived CDR1 and CDR2 are SQVTM and ANQGSEA. The CDR3: CSVEGSTDEQFF. CDR3 sequence (DNA): TGCAGCGTTGAAGGATCTACGGATGAGCAGTTCTTC.

This clone was counted between two and nine times. This chain links TRBV30 with TRBJ2-7; TRBD1 matches at 8 bases. V was pared by 0 bases and J by 0 bases, with 1 base of the junction left unmatched. The CDR3 has 14 amino acids. The germline CDR1 and CDR2 sequences are GTSNPN and SVGIG (reference sequence). The CDR3 reads CAWSVQGGSYEQYF. In DNA form, the CDR3 reads TGTGCCTGGAGTGTACAGGGGGGCTCCTACGAGCAGTACTTC.